One and the same sample provided the 6 T cell receptor beta chains below, sequenced in a study of response to subunit inactivated influenza vaccine. A single record per CDR3 protein comes from TCRdb applying MiXCR to the RT-PCR reads. Here the sample spans hundreds of thousands of distinct CDR3 sequences, roughly 13% being singletons. The specimen was PBMCs from blood, collected roughly 47 days after vaccination. The origin of the receptors is a man aged 45-60 years who received an inactivated influenza vaccine.

V usage is TRBV5-1 and J usage is TRBJ2-7; TRBD1 matches 8 bases. Germline V CDR1 and CDR2: SGHRS, YFSETQ. This CDR3 is 15 amino acids long. V shed 4 bases and J 1 base; nucleotides not matched to a gene: 7. CDR3: CASSTTGTGSYEQYF. Here the CDR3 DNA reads TGCGCCAGCAGCACTACCGGGACAGGATCCTACGAGCAGTACTTC.

This clonotype was seen more than once but under ten times. The genes are TRBV7-2 and TRBJ2-7, with TRBD1 as a possible D gene (6 bases). CDR3 size: 14 residues. In germline, CDR1 is SGHTA, CDR2 FQGNSA. The V and J ends lost 2 bases and 4 bases respectively, with 12 bases between them. This chain's CDR3 is CASSLRTERYEQYF. The DNA of the CDR3 is TGTGCCAGCAGCTTACGGACAGAAAGGTACGAGCAGTACTTC.

This clonotype appeared many times. V and J are TRBV7-2 and TRBJ2-5; D remains ambiguous. V gave up 6 bases and J gave up 5 bases, with 7 bases separating them. The CDR3 extends over 11 amino acids. Germline assignment: CDR1 SGHTA and CDR2 FQGNSA. CDR3 sequence: CASSFKETQYF. CDR3 nucleotide sequence: TGTGCCAGCAGTTTTAAGGAGACCCAGTACTTC.

The V and J genes are TRBV11-2 and TRBJ2-1; tentatively, D is TRBD2 (6 bases). CDR3 length: 13 amino acids. V shed 5 bases and J shed 8 bases, with 13 bases lying between them. Germline V gene data show CDR1 as SGHAT and CDR2 as FQNNGV. The chain's CDR3 is CASSLFSGYEQFF. Written as DNA, the CDR3 is TGTGCCAGCAGCCTTTTCAGCGGGTATGAGCAGTTCTTC.

The rearrangement uses TRBV12-5 and TRBJ1-5, with D hard to call. The CDR3 covers 14 residues. Germline V gene sequence: CDR1 LGHNT, CDR2 FRNRAP. The V and J ends lost 2 bases and 0 bases respectively, with 5 bases between them. The CDR3: CASGLSGSNQPQHF. The CDR3 nucleotides are TGTGCTAGTGGTTTGAGCGGTAGCAATCAGCCCCAGCATTTT. Combining the CDR3 with reference TRBV12-5 and TRBJ1-5 gives the whole variable domain DARVTQTPRHKVTEMGQEVTMRCQPILGHNTVFWYRQTMMQGLELLAYFRNRAPLDDSGMPKDRFSAEMPDATLATLKIQPSEPRDSAVYFCASGLSGSNQPQHFGDGTRLSIL.

This clonotype was picked up a small number of times. The V and J genes are TRBV12-3 or TRBV12-4 and TRBJ1-2, with 9 bases aligning to TRBD1. V lost 5 bases to trimming and J lost 6 bases; unmatched junction nucleotides: 10. The CDR3 consists of 15 residues. CDR3 nucleotide sequence: TGTGCCAGCAGTATGGGACAGGGTTCTGTCGATGGCTACACCTTC. Its translation: CASSMGQGSVDGYTF.